The 29 T cell receptor beta chains reported below all come from one sample, sequenced in a study of vaccination and CD4 T cells after COVID-19. This sample's treatment: roughly nine-day PBMC culture with coronavirus spike peptide pools or control peptides (ViraFEST assay). What these receptors recognize is not known. Cultured CD4+ T-cell DNA underwent Oncomine TCR Beta short-read sequencing. In TCRdb, the PCR reads were re-called with MiXCR into one record per CDR3 protein. The profile shows fewer than 12,000 distinct CDR3 sequences, around 20% of them singletons. The sample consisted of CD4+ T cells from blood, cultured in vitro, taken after SARS-CoV-2 vaccination. These receptors were taken from a human donor who had recovered from COVID-19.

V gene TRBV12-3 or TRBV12-4 combines with J gene TRBJ1-1; D may be TRBD1 (6 bases). This CDR3 has 14 residues. The germline V and J ends were trimmed by 6 bases and 0 bases, with 11 bases remaining between them. The CDR3 bases are TGTGCCAGCAGGGCAGGGGATTTGAACACTGAAGCTTTCTTT. Translating it yields CASRAGDLNTEAFF.

This clonotype counts as medium-sized. This chain joins TRBV28 and TRBJ1-1; D possibly corresponds to TRBD1 (6 bases). The germline V gene encodes CDR1 MDHEN and CDR2 SYDVKM. The CDR3 totals 14 residues. V lost 7 bases, J lost 4 bases, and 16 bases lay in between. The CDR3 DNA is TGTGCCAGCACTCCTGGGGGGCTGGTCACTGAAGCTTTCTTT. Its protein product is CASTPGGLVTEAFF.

CDR3 residues: CASSWPKHSGNTIYF. CDR3 coding DNA: TGTGCCAGCAGCTGGCCCAAACACTCTGGAAACACCATATATTTT. This chain joins TRBV7-2 and TRBJ1-3; D not certain. The germline V gene encodes CDR1 SGHTA and CDR2 FQGNSA. This CDR3 is built from 15 residues. The ends were cut back, 4 bases at V and 0 bases at J, with 10 bases in the middle. Using reference TRBV7-2 and TRBJ1-3 for the parts outside the CDR3, the full variable domain is GAGVSQSPSNKVTEKGKDVELRCDPISGHTALYWYRQSLGQGLEFLIYFQGNSAPDKSGLPSDRFSAERTGGSVSTLTIQRTQQEDSAVYLCASSWPKHSGNTIYFGEGSWLTVV.

The chain joins TRBV4-3 to TRBJ2-4; a possible D gene is TRBD2 (5 bases). This CDR3 comprises 13 residues. Germline CDR1 LGHNA, CDR2 YSLEER. V shed 4 bases and J shed 8 bases, with 12 bases lying between them. CDR3 region: CASSLSGGDIQYF. Written as DNA, the CDR3 is TGCGCCAGCAGCCTGAGCGGAGGAGACATTCAGTACTTC.

In regard to this clonotype: A clone one base away is much larger, so this may be a read error. This chain connects TRBV7-2 to TRBJ2-3; 13 nucleotides align to TRBD2. The CDR3 is 15 residues long. After removal of 5 bases from V and 7 bases from J, the junction contained 6 bases not matched to a gene. Germline V gene sequence: CDR1 SGHTA, CDR2 FQGNSA. This CDR3 reads CASSATSGRMHTQYF. The CDR3 nucleotides are TGTGCCAGCAGCGCGACTAGCGGGAGGATGCATACGCAGTATTTT.

This clonotype was seen a few times. The gene calls are TRBV6-1 and TRBJ1-1, with D hard to call. Germline loops: CDR1 MNHNS, CDR2 SASEGT. CDR3 length equals 14 residues. V lost 6 bases to trimming and J lost 4 bases, with 15 bases between them. For the CDR3, the DNA is TGTGCCAGCAGCCCACATGGTTGGGGCACTGAAGCTTTCTTT. This translates into CASSPHGWGTEAFF.

This clonotype was seen more than once but under ten times. The chain links TRBV9 to TRBJ1-2; 12 bases align to TRBD1. V shed 3 bases, J shed 7 bases, and the junction held 10 bases outside the gene matches. Germline V gene data show CDR1 as SGDLS and CDR2 as YYNGEE. The CDR3 spans 16 residues. The CDR3: CASSEVTGTGGFGYTF. The DNA of the CDR3 is TGTGCCAGCAGCGAAGTCACCGGGACAGGGGGCTTTGGCTACACCTTC.

The CDR3 nucleotides are TGTGCCAGCAGCTTGGCCGTCGGGTCATTACAAGAGACCCAGTACTTC. It encodes CASSLAVGSLQETQYF. The chain couples TRBV5-4 to TRBJ2-5, with D unresolved. The CDR3 spans 16 residues. V lost 0 bases and J lost 2, with 14 bases in between. Germline CDR1 and CDR2: SGHNT and YYREEE (reference sequence). The whole variable domain, remainder taken from reference TRBV5-4 and TRBJ2-5, is ETGVTQSPTHLIKTRGQQVTLRCSSQSGHNTVSWYQQALGQGPQFIFQYYREEENGRGNFPPRFSGLQFPNYSSELNVNALELDDSALYLCASSLAVGSLQETQYFGPGTRLLVL.

This clonotype was picked up a small number of times. The J gene is TRBJ1-6, the V gene TRBV9; D might be TRBD1 (6 bases). Trimming pared 0 bases from V and 7 bases from J, leaving 8 bases between. This CDR3 region has 14 residues. CDR1 and CDR2 from the germline V gene are SGDLS and YYNGEE. CDR3 loop: CASSVARGNSPLHF. CDR3 sequence (DNA): TGTGCCAGCAGCGTAGCCAGGGGCAATTCACCCCTCCACTTT.

The chain joins TRBV19 to TRBJ2-2; D remains unclear. Germline V CDR1 and CDR2: LNHDA, SQIVND (reference sequence). The CDR3 totals 12 residues. The V end was cut by 7 bases, the J end by 0 bases, with 3 bases between. The CDR3 loop reads CASNANTGELFF. The CDR3 nucleotides read TGTGCCAGTAACGCGAACACCGGGGAGCTGTTTTTT.

This clonotype is labeled as medium-sized (0.01 to 0.1%). This rearrangement joins TRBV28 to TRBJ2-1; a possible D gene is TRBD2 (6 bases). V was shortened by 6 bases and J by 4 bases, with 7 bases between the two germline ends. The CDR3 runs 12 residues. Germline CDR1 reads MDHEN; CDR2 reads SYDVKM. The CDR3 is CASRLAYNEQFF. The CDR3 nucleotides read TGTGCCAGCAGGCTAGCGTACAATGAGCAGTTCTTC.

The CDR3 loop reads CASSHGILAGGPKYTDTQYF. The DNA for the CDR3 is TGCGCCAGCAGCCACGGGATTCTAGCGGGAGGGCCGAAGTACACAGATACGCAGTATTTT. The rearrangement links TRBV4-1 to TRBJ2-3; 12 bases align to TRBD2. The CDR3 covers 20 residues. V dropped 3 bases and J dropped 2; count of bases not matched to a gene: 15. Per the germline V gene, CDR1 is MGHRA and CDR2 is YSYEKL.

This clonotype was observed a handful of times. The V and J genes are TRBV7-8 and TRBJ1-4; 7 bases line up with TRBD1. Losses at the gene ends were 6 bases for V and 7 bases for J; bases not matched to a gene: 14. Germline V gene data show CDR1 as SGHVS and CDR2 as FQNEAQ. The CDR3 is 16 amino acids. The CDR3 coding sequence is TGTGCCAGCAGTTCGCGACAGGGAGCTCGGGGTGAAAAACTGTTTTTT. This translates into CASSSRQGARGEKLFF.

This clonotype came up a few times. The chain joins TRBV7-2 to TRBJ1-1, with 9 nucleotides matching TRBD1. The CDR3 consists of 16 residues. V lost 6 bases and J lost 5; bases outside the gene matches: 13. In germline, CDR1 is SGHTA, CDR2 FQGNSA. DNA of the CDR3: TGTGCCAGCAGTACAGGGGGCATGGTCAAGGGGACTGAAGCTTTCTTT. Translated: CASSTGGMVKGTEAFF.

V usage is TRBV2 and J usage is TRBJ1-6, with TRBD1 matching 10 bases. There are 15 residues in the CDR3. V shed 4 bases and J 7 bases; nucleotides not matched to a gene: 4. Germline-derived CDR1 and CDR2 are SNHLY and FYNNEI. The CDR3 here is CASSGRTGGNSPLHF. The CDR3 region has the DNA TGTGCCAGCAGTGGGAGGACAGGGGGAAATTCACCCCTCCACTTT. Full variable domain (missing parts from reference TRBV2 and TRBJ1-6): EPEVTQTPSHQVTQMGQEVILRCVPISNHLYFYWYRQILGQKVEFLVSFYNNEISEKSEIFDDQFSVERPDGSNFTLKIRSTKLEDSAMYFCASSGRTGGNSPLHFGNGTRLTVT.

This clonotype has just a few counts. V and J are TRBV6-2 or TRBV6-3 and TRBJ1-1; 8 bases are a match to TRBD1. The CDR3 runs 16 residues. The germline CDR1 and CDR2 sequences are MNHEY and SVGEGT. V dropped 1 base and J dropped 5; count of bases not matched to a gene: 9. In DNA, the CDR3 is TGTGCCAGCAGTTACTTCAGGGGGCTAAGGAGGACTGAAGCTTTCTTT. It translates to CASSYFRGLRRTEAFF.

By share of the sample, this clonotype is medium-sized (0.01 to 0.1%). V is TRBV15 and J is TRBJ2-3, with 11 bases fitting TRBD2. Germline V gene sequence: CDR1 LNHNV, CDR2 YYDKDF (reference sequence). V lost 2 bases, J lost 0 bases, and 4 bases stayed unmatched. This CDR3 is 17 amino acids long. The CDR3 region is CATSRSRTSGSTDTQYF. CDR3 nucleotides: TGTGCCACCAGCAGATCTCGGACTAGCGGGAGCACAGATACGCAGTATTTT.

The chain uses TRBV27 and TRBJ2-2; 9 positions match TRBD2. This CDR3 is built from 14 residues. The V gene end was trimmed by 5 bases and the J gene end by 6 bases; junction bases not matched to a gene: 4. Germline V gene data show CDR1 as MNHEY and CDR2 as SMNVEV (reference sequence). CDR3 sequence: CASSAAGGAGELFF. CDR3 in DNA: TGTGCCAGCAGTGCGGCGGGAGGGGCCGGGGAGCTGTTTTTT.

The table lists this clonotype with a few counts. This chain joins TRBV7-2 and TRBJ2-7; D gene ambiguous. The CDR3 consists of 14 residues. Trimming shortened V by 5 bases and J by 4 bases, and 15 bases separated the two germline ends. CDR1 and CDR2 from the germline V gene are SGHTA and FQGNSA. The CDR3 nucleotides read TGTGCCAGCAGCCTGACAAGGGCCTCATACGAGCAGTACTTC. This codes for CASSLTRASYEQYF.

This clonotype was seen more than once but under ten times. The chain employs TRBV7-2 and TRBJ2-1, with 12 positions matching TRBD2. This CDR3 has 12 residues. The germline CDR1 and CDR2 sequences are SGHTA and FQGNSA. The CDR3 DNA follows: TGTGCGGGGACTAGCGGGTACAATGAGCAGTTCTTC. Translation gives CAGTSGYNEQFF.

This clonotype was seen a few times. The genes are TRBV19 and TRBJ1-5; a weak D match, TRBD1 (5 bases). Germline assignment: CDR1 LNHDA and CDR2 SQIVND (reference sequence). The V end lost 6 bases, the J end lost 0 bases, and 12 bases lay between the germline ends. This CDR3 contains 15 residues. The CDR3, as DNA: TGTGCCAGTAGGGGGCAGGTTTATAGCAATCAGCCCCAGCATTTT. As protein: CASRGQVYSNQPQHF.

This rearrangement joins TRBV7-9 to TRBJ1-6; D unresolved. The CDR3 contains 14 residues. Trimming pared 4 bases from V and 9 bases from J, leaving 13 bases between. Germline loops: CDR1 SEHNR, CDR2 FQNEAQ (reference sequence). CDR3 sequence (DNA): TGTGCCAGCAGCTGGGAGGTGGCCCGTTCACCCCTCCACTTT. It is translated as CASSWEVARSPLHF. Variable domain in full (rest from reference TRBV7-9 and TRBJ1-6): DTGVSQNPRHKITKRGQNVTFRCDPISEHNRLYWYRQTLGQGPEFLTYFQNEAQLEKSRLLSDRFSAERPKGSFSTLEIQRTEQGDSAMYLCASSWEVARSPLHFGNGTRLTVT.

The chain recombines TRBV6-1 with TRBJ2-3; D is uncertain. Per germline, CDR1 MNHNS and CDR2 SASEGT. Trimming took 4 bases from V and 4 from J, leaving 15 bases between them. CDR3 length equals 15 residues. The CDR3 is CASSGQDQTSDTQYF. CDR3 nucleotides: TGTGCCAGCAGTGGGCAGGACCAGACGTCAGATACGCAGTATTTT.

The rearrangement links TRBV28 to TRBJ2-3, with 7 positions matching TRBD2. Losses at the gene ends were 6 bases for V and 1 base for J; bases not matched to a gene: 10. The germline V gene has CDR1 MDHEN and CDR2 SYDVKM. The CDR3 loop spans 16 amino acids. The CDR3 reads CASSSPRGSRTDTQYF. CDR3 in DNA: TGTGCCAGCAGCTCCCCCCGCGGGAGCCGCACAGATACGCAGTATTTT. Complete variable domain (other parts from reference TRBV28 and TRBJ2-3): DVKVTQSSRYLVKRTGEKVFLECVQDMDHENMFWYRQDPGLGLRLIYFSYDVKMKEKGDIPEGYSVSREKKERFSLILESASTNQTSMYLCASSSPRGSRTDTQYFGPGTRLTVL.

This clonotype is termed large. The chain recombines TRBV7-2 with TRBJ2-5, with D uncertain. Trimming cost V 5 bases and J 1 base, with 5 bases left between them. Germline CDR1 reads SGHTA; CDR2 reads FQGNSA. This CDR3 contains 12 residues. The CDR3 loop is CASSDPQETQYF. The DNA of the CDR3 is TGTGCCAGCAGCGACCCCCAAGAGACCCAGTACTTC.

The chain carries TRBV11-3 and TRBJ1-5, with D possibly being TRBD1 (5 bases). Germline CDR1 and CDR2: SGHNT and YENEEA. V was shortened by 2 bases and J by 2 bases, with 16 bases between the two germline ends. CDR3 length equals 17 residues. The CDR3 DNA reads as TGTGCCAGCAGCTTATCCGGGGCTCTACTCCGCAATCAGCCCCAGCATTTT. It codes for CASSLSGALLRNQPQHF.

This clonotype was recorded a few times. J is TRBJ2-2 and V is TRBV7-3, with D maybe TRBD1 (6 bases). Germline V lookup: CDR1 SGHTA, CDR2 FQGTGA. The CDR3 has 15 residues. The ends were cut back, 5 bases at V and 1 base at J, with 11 bases in the middle. CDR3 sequence reads: CASSPQGRNTGELFF. CDR3 in DNA: TGTGCCAGCAGCCCACAGGGAAGGAACACCGGGGAGCTGTTTTTT.

CDR3 region: CSATDREEYEQYF. For the CDR3, the DNA is TGCAGTGCTACGGACAGGGAAGAATACGAGCAGTACTTC. This rearrangement joins TRBV20-1 to TRBJ2-7, with 8 bases fitting TRBD1. This CDR3 has 13 residues. CDR1 is DFQATT, CDR2 SNEGSKA, per germline (reference sequence). The V gene end was trimmed by 4 bases and the J gene end by 4 bases; junction bases not matched to a gene: 6.

This clonotype showed up just a few times. The J gene is TRBJ1-2, the V gene TRBV6-2 or TRBV6-3; TRBD1 matches at 8 bases. Germline V CDR1 and CDR2: MNHEY, SVGEGT. The CDR3 totals 15 residues. J was trimmed by 8 bases and V by 4 bases; bases with no gene match: 12. The CDR3 nucleotides read TGTGCCAGCAGTTCCGAAGGGACAGGAAGAGGGGGCTACACCTTC. Protein product: CASSSEGTGRGGYTF.